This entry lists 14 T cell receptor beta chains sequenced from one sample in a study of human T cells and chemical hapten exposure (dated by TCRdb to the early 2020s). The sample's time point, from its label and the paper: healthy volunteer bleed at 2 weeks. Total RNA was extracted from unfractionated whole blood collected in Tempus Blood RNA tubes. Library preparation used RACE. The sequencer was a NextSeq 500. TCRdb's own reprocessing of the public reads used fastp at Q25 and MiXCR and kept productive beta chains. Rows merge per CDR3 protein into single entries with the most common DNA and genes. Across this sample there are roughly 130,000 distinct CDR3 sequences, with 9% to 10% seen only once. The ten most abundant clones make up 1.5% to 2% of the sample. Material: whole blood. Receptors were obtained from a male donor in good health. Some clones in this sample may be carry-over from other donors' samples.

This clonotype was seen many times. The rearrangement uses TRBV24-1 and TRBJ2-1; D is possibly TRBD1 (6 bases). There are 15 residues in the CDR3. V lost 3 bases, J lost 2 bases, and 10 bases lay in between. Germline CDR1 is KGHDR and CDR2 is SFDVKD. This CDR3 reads CATSDSQGPYNEQFF. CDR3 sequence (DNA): TGTGCCACCAGTGATAGTCAGGGGCCCTACAATGAGCAGTTCTTC.

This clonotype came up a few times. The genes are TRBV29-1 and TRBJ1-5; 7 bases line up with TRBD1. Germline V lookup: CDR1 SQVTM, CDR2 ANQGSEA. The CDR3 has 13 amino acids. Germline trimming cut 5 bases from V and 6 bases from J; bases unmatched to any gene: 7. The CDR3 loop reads CSVKTGLSQPQHF. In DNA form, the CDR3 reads TGCAGCGTTAAGACAGGGTTGAGTCAGCCCCAGCATTTT.

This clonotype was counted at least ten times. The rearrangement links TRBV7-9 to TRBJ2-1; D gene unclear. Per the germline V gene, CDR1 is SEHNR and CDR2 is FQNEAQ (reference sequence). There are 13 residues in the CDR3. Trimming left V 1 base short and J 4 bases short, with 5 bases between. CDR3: CASSLGRYNEQFF. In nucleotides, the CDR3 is TGTGCCAGCAGCTTAGGGCGTTACAATGAGCAGTTCTTC.

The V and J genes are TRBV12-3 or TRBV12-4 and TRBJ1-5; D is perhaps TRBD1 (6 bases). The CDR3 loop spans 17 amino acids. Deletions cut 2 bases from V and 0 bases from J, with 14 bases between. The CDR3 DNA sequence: TGTGCCAGCAGTTTAAGGGGGGGAGGGGATAGCAATCAGCCCCAGCATTTT. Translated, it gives CASSLRGGGDSNQPQHF.

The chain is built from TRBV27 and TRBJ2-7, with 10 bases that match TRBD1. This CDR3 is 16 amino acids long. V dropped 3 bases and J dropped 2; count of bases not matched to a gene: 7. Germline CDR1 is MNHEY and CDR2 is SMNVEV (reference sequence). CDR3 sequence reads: CASSFLPGTGAYEQYF. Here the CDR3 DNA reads TGTGCCAGCAGTTTCCTTCCCGGGACAGGGGCCTACGAGCAGTACTTC.

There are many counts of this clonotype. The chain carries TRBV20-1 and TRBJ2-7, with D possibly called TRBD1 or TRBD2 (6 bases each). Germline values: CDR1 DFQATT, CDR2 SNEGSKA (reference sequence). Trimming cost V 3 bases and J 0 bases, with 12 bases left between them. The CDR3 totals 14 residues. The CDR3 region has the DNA TGCAGTGCTAGGGGGGGCCCCGGCTCCTACGAGCAGTACTTC. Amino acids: CSARGGPGSYEQYF.

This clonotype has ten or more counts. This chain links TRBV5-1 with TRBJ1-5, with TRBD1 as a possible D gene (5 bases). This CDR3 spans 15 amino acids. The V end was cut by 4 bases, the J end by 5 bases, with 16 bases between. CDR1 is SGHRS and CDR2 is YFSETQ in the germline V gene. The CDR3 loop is CASSATGRLDQPQHF. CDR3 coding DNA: TGCGCCAGCAGCGCGACGGGACGACTAGATCAGCCCCAGCATTTT.

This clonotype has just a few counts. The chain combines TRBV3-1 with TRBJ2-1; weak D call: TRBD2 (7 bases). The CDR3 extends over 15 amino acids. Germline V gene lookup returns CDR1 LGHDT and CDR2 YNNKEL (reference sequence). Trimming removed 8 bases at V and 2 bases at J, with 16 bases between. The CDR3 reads CASHGGRDPYNEQFF. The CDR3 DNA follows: TGTGCCAGCCACGGGGGGCGGGACCCCTACAATGAGCAGTTCTTC.

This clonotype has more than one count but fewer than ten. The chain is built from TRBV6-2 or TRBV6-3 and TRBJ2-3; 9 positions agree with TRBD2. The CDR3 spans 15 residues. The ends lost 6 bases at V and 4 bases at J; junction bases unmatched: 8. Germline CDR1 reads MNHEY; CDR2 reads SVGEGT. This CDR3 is CASRLAGRGADTQYF. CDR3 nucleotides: TGTGCCAGCAGACTAGCGGGTAGAGGGGCAGATACGCAGTATTTT.

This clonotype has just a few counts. The chain's CDR3 is CASRVTGNQPQHF. The CDR3 DNA reads TGTGCCAGTAGGGTAACGGGCAATCAGCCCCAGCATTTT. The rearrangement joins TRBV19 to TRBJ1-5; D gene uncertain. Trimming stripped 6 bases from V and 2 bases from J, with 8 bases between. This CDR3 has 13 amino acids. Germline CDR1 LNHDA, CDR2 SQIVND (reference sequence).

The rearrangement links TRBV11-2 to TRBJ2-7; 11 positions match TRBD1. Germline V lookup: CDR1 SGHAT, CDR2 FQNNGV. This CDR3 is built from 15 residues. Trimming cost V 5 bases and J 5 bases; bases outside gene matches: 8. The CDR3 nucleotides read TGTGCCAGCAGCACCCCGGACAGGGGGCTCAACGAGCAGTACTTC. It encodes CASSTPDRGLNEQYF. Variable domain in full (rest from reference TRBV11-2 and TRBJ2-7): EAGVAQSPRYKIIEKRQSVAFWCNPISGHATLYWYQQILGQGPKLLIQFQNNGVVDDSQLPKDRFSAERLKGVDSTLKIQPAKLEDSAVYLCASSTPDRGLNEQYFGPGTRLTVT.

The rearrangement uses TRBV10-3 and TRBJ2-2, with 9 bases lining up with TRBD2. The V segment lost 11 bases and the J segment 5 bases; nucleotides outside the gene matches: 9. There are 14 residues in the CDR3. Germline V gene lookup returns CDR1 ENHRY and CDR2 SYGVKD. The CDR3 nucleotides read TGTGCCTCAAAGGGACTAGCAGGGACCGGGGAGCTGTTTTTT. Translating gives CASKGLAGTGELFF.

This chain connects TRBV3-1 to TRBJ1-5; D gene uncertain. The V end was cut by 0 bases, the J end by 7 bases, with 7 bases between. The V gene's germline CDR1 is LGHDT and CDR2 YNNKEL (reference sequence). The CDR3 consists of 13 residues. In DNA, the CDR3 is TGTGCCAGCAGCCAAGATTTTCGGCAGCCCCAGCATTTT. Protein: CASSQDFRQPQHF. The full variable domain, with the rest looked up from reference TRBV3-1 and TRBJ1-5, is DTAVSQTPKYLVTQMGNDKSIKCEQNLGHDTMYWYKQDSKKFLKIMFSYNNKELIINETVPNRFSPKSPDKAHLNLHINSLELGDSAVYFCASSQDFRQPQHFGDGTRLSIL.

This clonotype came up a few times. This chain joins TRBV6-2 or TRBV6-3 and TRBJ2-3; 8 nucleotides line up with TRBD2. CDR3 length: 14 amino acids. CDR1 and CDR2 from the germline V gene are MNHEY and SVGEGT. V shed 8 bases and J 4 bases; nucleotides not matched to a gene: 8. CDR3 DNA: TGTGCCAGCGCGGGCGGACTAGCTGCAGATACGCAGTATTTT. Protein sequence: CASAGGLAADTQYF.